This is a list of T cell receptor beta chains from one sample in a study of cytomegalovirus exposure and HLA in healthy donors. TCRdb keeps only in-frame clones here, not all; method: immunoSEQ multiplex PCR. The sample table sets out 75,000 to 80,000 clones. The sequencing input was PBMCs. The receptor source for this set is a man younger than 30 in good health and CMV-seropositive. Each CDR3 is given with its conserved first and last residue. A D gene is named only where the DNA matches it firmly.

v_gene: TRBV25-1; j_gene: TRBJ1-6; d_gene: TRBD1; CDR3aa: CASSRDREDSPLHF; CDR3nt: TGTGCCAGCAGCCGGGACAGGGAGGACTCACCCCTCCACTTT
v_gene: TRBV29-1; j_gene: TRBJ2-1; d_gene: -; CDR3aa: CSVERGTYNEQFF; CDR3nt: TGCAGCGTTGAACGGGGGACCTACAATGAGCAGTTCTTC
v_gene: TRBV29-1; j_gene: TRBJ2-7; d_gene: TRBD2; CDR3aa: CSVKTSGRAREQYF; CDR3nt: TGCAGCGTGAAGACTAGCGGGAGGGCCCGGGAGCAGTACTTC
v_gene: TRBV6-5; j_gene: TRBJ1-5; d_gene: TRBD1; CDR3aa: CASSPQGKWQPQHF; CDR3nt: TGTGCCAGCAGTCCACAGGGGAAGTGGCAGCCCCAGCATTTT
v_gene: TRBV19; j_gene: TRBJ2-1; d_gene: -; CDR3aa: CASSFLARGSEQFF; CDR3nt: TGTGCCAGTAGTTTCTTGGCCAGGGGCTCTGAGCAGTTCTTC
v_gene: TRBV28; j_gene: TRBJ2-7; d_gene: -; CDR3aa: CASRPIKGIGGGSYEQYF; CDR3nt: TGTGCCAGCAGGCCGATCAAAGGAATCGGCGGTGGATCCTACGAGCAGTACTTC
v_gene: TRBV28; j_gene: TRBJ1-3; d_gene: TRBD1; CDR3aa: CACWDRGPGNTIYF; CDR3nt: TGTGCCTGCTGGGACAGGGGGCCGGGAAACACCATATATTTT
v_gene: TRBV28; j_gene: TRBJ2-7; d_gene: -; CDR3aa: CASSPGIYEQYF; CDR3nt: TGTGCCAGCAGCCCAGGGATCTACGAGCAGTACTTC
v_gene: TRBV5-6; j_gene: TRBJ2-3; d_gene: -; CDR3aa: CASRPTRTLSTDTQYF; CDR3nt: TGTGCCAGCAGGCCGACTAGGACGTTGAGCACAGATACGCAGTATTTT
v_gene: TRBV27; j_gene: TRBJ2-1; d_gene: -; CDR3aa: CASSQQPTPYNEQFF; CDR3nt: TGTGCCAGCAGTCAACAGCCCACCCCCTACAATGAGCAGTTCTTC
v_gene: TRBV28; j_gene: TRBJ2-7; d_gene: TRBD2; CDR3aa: CASSYPMTSGSYEQYF; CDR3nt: TGTGCCAGCAGTTACCCCATGACTAGCGGGTCCTACGAGCAGTACTTC
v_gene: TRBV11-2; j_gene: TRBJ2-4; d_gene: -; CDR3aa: CASSIPTEGGIQYF; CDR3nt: TGTGCCAGCAGCATTCCGACAGAAGGCGGCATTCAGTACTTC
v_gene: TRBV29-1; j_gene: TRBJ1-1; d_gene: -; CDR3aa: CSVQGQARAEAFF; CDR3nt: TGCAGCGTTCAGGGTCAGGCCCGGGCTGAAGCTTTCTTT
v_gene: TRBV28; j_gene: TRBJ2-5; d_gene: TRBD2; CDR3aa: CASSLRSPPGGETQYF; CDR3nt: TGTGCCAGCAGTTTACGTTCCCCGCCGGGAGGGGAGACCCAGTACTTC
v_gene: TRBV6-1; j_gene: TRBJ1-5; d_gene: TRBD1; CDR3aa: CTVGTGGLQPQHF; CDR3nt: TGTACGGTAGGGACAGGGGGTTTGCAGCCCCAGCATTTT
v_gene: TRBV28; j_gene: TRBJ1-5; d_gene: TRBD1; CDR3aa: CASKNDRDGQPQHF; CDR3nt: TGTGCCAGCAAGAACGACAGGGACGGTCAGCCCCAGCATTTT
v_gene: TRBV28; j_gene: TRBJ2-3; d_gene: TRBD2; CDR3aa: CASSFFGRVGTDTQYF; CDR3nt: TGTGCCAGCAGTTTTTTCGGGAGGGTAGGAACAGATACGCAGTATTTT
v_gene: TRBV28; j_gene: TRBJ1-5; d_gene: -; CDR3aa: CASSQDLRKGGFNQPQHF; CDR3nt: TGTGCCAGCAGCCAAGACCTTCGAAAAGGGGGTTTCAATCAGCCCCAGCATTTT
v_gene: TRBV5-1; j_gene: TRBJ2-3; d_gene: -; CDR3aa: CASSLSSTDTQYF; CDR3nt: TGCGCCAGCAGCTTGTCTTCCACAGATACGCAGTATTTT
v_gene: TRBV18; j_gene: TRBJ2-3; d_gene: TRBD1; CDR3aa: CASSRGQTRTDTQYF; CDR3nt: TGTGCCAGCTCACGGGGACAGACGCGAACAGATACGCAGTATTTT
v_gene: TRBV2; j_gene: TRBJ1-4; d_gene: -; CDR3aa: CASSEAPGEKLFF; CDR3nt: TGTGCCAGCAGTGAAGCGCCAGGTGAAAAACTGTTTTTT
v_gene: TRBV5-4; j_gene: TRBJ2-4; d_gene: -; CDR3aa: CASSLAAGARGKNIQYF; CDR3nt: TGTGCCAGCAGCTTGGCCGCAGGGGCACGTGGCAAAAACATTCAGTACTTC
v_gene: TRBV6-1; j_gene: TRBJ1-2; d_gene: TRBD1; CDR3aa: CASSAGQGWAYGYTF; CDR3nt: TGTGCCAGCAGTGCTGGACAGGGGTGGGCCTATGGCTACACCTTC
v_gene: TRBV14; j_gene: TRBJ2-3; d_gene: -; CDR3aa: CASSQPGVAKTDTQYF; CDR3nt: TGTGCCAGCAGCCAACCCGGGGTAGCGAAAACAGATACGCAGTATTTT
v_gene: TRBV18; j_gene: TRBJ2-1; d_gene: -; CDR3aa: CASSPYDRWQMQADEQFF; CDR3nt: TGTGCCAGCTCACCGTACGACAGGTGGCAGATGCAGGCAGATGAGCAGTTCTTC
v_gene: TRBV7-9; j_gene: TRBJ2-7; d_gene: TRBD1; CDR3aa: CASSLKQGAVEYF; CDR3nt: TGTGCCAGCAGCTTAAAACAGGGGGCGGTCGAGTACTTC
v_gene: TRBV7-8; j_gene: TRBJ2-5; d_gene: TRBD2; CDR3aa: CASSLMGEGDQETQYF; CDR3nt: TGTGCCAGCAGCTTAATGGGGGAGGGTGATCAAGAGACCCAGTACTTC
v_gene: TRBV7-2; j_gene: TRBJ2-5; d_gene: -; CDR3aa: CASSSQGATQYF; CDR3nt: TGTGCCAGCAGCTCACAGGGAGCGACCCAGTACTTC
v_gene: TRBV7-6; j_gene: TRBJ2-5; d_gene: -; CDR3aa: CASSFAGEGSETQYF; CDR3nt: TGTGCCAGCAGCTTCGCTGGTGAGGGTTCCGAGACCCAGTACTTC
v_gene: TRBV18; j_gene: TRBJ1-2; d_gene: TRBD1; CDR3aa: CASSPPGQAYGYTF; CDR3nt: TGTGCCAGCTCACCTCCGGGACAGGCTTATGGCTACACCTTC
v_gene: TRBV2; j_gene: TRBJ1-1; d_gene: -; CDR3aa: CASSKHQNTEAFF; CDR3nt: TGTGCCAGCAGTAAACATCAGAACACTGAAGCTTTCTTT
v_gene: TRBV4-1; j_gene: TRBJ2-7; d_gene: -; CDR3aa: CASSQDLFYEQYF; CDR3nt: TGCGCCAGCAGCCAAGACTTATTCTACGAGCAGTACTTC
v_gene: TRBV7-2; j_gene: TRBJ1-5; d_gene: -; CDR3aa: CASSFRGSNQPQHF; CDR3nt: TGTGCCAGCAGCTTCAGGGGTAGCAATCAGCCCCAGCATTTT
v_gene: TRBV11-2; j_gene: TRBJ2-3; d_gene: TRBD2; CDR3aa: CASSLALAGGVDTQYF; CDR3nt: TGTGCCAGCAGCTTAGCGCTAGCGGGGGGGGTAGATACGCAGTATTTT
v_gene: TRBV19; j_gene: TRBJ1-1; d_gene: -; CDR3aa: CASSFLSQNTEAFF; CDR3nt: TGTGCCAGTAGTTTTCTCAGTCAGAACACTGAAGCTTTCTTT
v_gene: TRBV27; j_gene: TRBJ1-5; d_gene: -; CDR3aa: CASSLSRGFQPQHF; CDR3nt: TGTGCCAGCAGTTTATCGAGAGGGTTCCAGCCCCAGCATTTT
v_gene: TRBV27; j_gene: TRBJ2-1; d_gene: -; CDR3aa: CASSLYRVQDEQFF; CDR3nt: TGTGCCAGCAGTTTATACAGGGTACAGGATGAGCAGTTCTTC
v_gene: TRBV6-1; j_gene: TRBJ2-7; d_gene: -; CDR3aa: CASSDFYEQYF; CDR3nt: TGTGCCAGCAGTGATTTTTACGAGCAGTACTTC